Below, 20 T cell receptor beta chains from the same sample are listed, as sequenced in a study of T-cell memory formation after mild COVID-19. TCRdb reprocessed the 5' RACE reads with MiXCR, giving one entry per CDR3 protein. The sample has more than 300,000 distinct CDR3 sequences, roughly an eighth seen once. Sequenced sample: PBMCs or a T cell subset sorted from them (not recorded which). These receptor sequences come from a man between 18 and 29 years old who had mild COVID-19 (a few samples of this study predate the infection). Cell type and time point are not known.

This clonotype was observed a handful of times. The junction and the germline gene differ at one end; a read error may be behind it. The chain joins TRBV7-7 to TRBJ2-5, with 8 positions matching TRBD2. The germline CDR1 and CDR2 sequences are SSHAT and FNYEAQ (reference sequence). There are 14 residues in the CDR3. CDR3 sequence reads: CASSFRGGRETQYF. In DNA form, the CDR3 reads TGTGCTAGCAGCTTTCGGGGGGGTAGAGAGACCCAGTACTTC.

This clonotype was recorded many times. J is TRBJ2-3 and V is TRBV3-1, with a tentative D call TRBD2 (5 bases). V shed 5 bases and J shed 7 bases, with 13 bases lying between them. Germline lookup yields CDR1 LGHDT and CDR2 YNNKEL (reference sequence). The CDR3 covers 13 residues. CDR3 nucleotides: TGTGCCAGCAGCTCCGGCCCCGGGAATACGCAGTATTTT. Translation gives CASSSGPGNTQYF.

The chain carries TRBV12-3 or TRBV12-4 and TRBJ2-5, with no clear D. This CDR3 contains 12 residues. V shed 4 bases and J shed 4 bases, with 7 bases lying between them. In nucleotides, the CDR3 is TGTGCCAGCAGTTCGGCGGTAGAGACCCAGTACTTC. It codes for CASSSAVETQYF.

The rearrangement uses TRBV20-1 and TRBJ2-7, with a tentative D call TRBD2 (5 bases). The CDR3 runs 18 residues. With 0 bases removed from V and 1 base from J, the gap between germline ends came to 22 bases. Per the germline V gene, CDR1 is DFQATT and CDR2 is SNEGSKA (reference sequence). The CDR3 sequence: CSARDPGVATEESYEQYF. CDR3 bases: TGCAGTGCTAGAGATCCTGGGGTAGCGACGGAAGAATCCTACGAGCAGTACTTC.

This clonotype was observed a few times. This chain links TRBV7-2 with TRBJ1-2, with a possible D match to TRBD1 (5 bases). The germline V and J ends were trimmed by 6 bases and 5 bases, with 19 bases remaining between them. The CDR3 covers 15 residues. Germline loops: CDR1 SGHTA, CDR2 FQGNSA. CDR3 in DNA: TGTGCCAGCAGTCGCACAGCCGGGGCGCTATATGGCTACACCTTC. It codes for CASSRTAGALYGYTF. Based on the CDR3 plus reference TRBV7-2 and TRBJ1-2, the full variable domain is GAGVSQSPSNKVTEKGKDVELRCDPISGHTALYWYRQSLGQGLEFLIYFQGNSAPDKSGLPSDRFSAERTGGSVSTLTIQRTQQEDSAVYLCASSRTAGALYGYTFGSGTRLTVV.

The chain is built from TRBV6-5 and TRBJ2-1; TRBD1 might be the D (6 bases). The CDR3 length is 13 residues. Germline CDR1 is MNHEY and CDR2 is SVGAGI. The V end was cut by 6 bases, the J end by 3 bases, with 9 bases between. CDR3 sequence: CASRTGNYNEQFF. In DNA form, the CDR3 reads TGTGCCAGCAGGACAGGAAACTACAATGAGCAGTTCTTC.

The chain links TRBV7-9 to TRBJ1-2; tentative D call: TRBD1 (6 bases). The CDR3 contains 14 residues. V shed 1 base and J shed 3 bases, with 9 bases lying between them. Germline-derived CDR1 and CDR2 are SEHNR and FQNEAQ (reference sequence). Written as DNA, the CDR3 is TGTGCCAGCAGCTTAGGGGACAACTACTATGGCTACACCTTC. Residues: CASSLGDNYYGYTF.

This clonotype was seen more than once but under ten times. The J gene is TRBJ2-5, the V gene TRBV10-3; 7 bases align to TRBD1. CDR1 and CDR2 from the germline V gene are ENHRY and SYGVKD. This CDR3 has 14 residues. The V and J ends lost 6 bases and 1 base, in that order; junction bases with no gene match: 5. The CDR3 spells CAISPGTVQETQYF. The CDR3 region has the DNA TGTGCCATCAGCCCGGGGACAGTCCAAGAGACCCAGTACTTC.

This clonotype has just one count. The CDR3 region has the DNA TGCGCCAGCAGCCACTCAGGAGGGTGGGGCAATCAGCCCCAGCATTTT. Residues: CASSHSGGWGNQPQHF. The rearrangement joins TRBV4-1 to TRBJ1-5; D ambiguous. The CDR3 length is 16 residues. Germline-derived CDR1 and CDR2 are MGHRA and YSYEKL. With 3 bases removed from V and 2 bases from J, the gap between germline ends came to 14 bases.

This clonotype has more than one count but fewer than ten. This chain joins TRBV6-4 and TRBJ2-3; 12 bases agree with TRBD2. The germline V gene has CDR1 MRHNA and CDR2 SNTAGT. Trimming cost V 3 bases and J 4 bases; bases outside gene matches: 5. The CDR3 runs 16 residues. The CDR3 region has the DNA TGTGCCAGCAGTGAGTCTAGCGGGGGGGCCTCAGATACGCAGTATTTT. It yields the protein CASSESSGGASDTQYF.

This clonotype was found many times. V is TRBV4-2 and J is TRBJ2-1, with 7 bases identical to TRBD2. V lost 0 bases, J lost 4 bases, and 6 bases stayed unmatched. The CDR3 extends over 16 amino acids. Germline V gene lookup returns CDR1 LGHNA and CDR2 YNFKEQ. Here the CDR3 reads CASSQDDGGTYNEQFF. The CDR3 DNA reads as TGTGCCAGCAGCCAAGATGACGGGGGGACGTACAATGAGCAGTTCTTC.

The DNA for the CDR3 is TGTGCCACCGAACGCTCGGGGCGGGATACGCAGTATTTT. Translating gives CATERSGRDTQYF. The chain has TRBV6-2 or TRBV6-3 and TRBJ2-3; D may be TRBD1 or TRBD2 (5 bases each). With 10 bases removed from V and 6 bases from J, the gap between germline ends came to 17 bases. The CDR3 loop spans 13 amino acids. From germline, CDR1 is MNHEY and CDR2 SVGEGT.

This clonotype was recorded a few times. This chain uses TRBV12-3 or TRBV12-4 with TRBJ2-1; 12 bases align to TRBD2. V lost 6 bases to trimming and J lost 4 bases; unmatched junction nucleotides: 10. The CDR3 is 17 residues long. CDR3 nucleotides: TGTGCCAGCAGATCGAGGACTAGCGGGACTTTTTACAATGAGCAGTTCTTC. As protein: CASRSRTSGTFYNEQFF.

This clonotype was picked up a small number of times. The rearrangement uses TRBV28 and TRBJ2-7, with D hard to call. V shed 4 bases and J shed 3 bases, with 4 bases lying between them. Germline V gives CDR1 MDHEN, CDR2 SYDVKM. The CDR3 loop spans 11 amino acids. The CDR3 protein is CASSSNYEQYV. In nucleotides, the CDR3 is TGTGCCAGCAGTTCTAACTACGAGCAGTACGTC.

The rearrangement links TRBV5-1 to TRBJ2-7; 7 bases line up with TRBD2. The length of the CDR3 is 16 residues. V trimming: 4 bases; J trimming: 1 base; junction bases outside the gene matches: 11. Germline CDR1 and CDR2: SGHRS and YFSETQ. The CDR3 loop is CASSTPGGSKSYEQYV. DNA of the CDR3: TGCGCCAGCAGCACCCCCGGGGGGAGTAAATCCTACGAGCAGTACGTC.

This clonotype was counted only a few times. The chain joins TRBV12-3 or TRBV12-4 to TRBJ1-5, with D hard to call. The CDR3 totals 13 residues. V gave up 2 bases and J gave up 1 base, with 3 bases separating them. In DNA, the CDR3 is TGTGCCAGCAGTTTACAGAGCAATCAGCCCCAGCATTTT. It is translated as CASSLQSNQPQHF.

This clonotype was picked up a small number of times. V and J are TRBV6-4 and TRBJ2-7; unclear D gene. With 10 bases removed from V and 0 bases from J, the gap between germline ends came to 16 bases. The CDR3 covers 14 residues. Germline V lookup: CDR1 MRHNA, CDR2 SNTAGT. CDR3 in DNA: TGTGCCATCCACTTTTGCTTAAGCTCCTACGAGCAGTACGTC. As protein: CAIHFCLSSYEQYV.

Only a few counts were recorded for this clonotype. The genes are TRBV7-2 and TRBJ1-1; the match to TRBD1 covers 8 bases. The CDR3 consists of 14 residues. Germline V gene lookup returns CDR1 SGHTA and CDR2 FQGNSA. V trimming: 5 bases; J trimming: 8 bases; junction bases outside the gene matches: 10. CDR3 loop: CASSPKTGAIEAFF. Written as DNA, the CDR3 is TGTGCCAGCAGCCCGAAGACAGGGGCAATAGAAGCTTTCTTT.

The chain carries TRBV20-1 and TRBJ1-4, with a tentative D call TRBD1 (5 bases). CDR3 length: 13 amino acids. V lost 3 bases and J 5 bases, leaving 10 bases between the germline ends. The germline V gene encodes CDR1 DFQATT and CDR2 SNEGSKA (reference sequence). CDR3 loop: CSASDRKNEKLFF. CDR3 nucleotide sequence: TGCAGTGCTAGTGACAGAAAAAATGAAAAACTGTTTTTT.

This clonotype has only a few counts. Here the CDR3 reads CATLSGAGEQFF. The CDR3 DNA sequence: TGTGCCACCCTGTCAGGGGCAGGTGAGCAGTTCTTC. The chain carries TRBV24-1 and TRBJ2-1; possible D gene TRBD1, 6 bases. Per the germline V gene, CDR1 is KGHDR and CDR2 is SFDVKD. This CDR3 region has 12 residues. Trimming left V 9 bases short and J 9 bases short, with 14 bases between.